Shown below are 11 T cell receptor beta chains from a single sample sequenced in a study of blood T cell repertoires in COVID-19. Generated by immunoSEQ multiplex PCR, the TCRdb table keeps only in-frame clones and is missing some. Of about 220,000 clones listed, around 87% were seen once; the top ten hold roughly 3.7%. The sample consisted of PBMCs or T cells enriched from blood (not recorded which). Source of these receptors: a woman under 30 in a cohort exposed to, infected with or recovered from COVID-19 (not recorded which).

The chain joins TRBV14 to TRBJ2-3, with no clear D. Between the trimmed V and J ends, which lost 1 base and 2 bases, there was a span of 16 bases. The CDR3 is 17 residues long. Germline V gives CDR1 SGHDN, CDR2 FVKESK. The CDR3 reads CASSQGFVNFFTDTQYF. The CDR3 bases are TGTGCCAGCAGCCAAGGTTTTGTTAACTTCTTCACAGATACGCAGTATTTT.

The gene calls are TRBV12-3 or TRBV12-4 and TRBJ2-7; D gene uncertain. V was pared by 5 bases and J by 4 bases, with 6 bases between. This CDR3 region has 11 residues. The CDR3 DNA reads TGTGCCAGCAGTCAGGCATACGAGCAGTACTTC. This encodes CASSQAYEQYF.

The chain recombines TRBV3-1 (or the pseudogene TRBV3-2) with TRBJ2-1; D unclear. Trimming cost V 0 bases and J 11 bases, with 17 bases left between them. CDR1 and CDR2 (germline): LGHDT, YNNKEL (reference sequence). The length of the CDR3 is 15 residues. CDR3 amino acids: CASSQDRVRSRKQFF. The CDR3 nucleotides are TGTGCCAGCAGCCAAGATCGGGTTAGGTCAAGGAAGCAGTTCTTC.

This chain connects TRBV28 to TRBJ2-3; D ambiguous. Per germline, CDR1 MDHEN and CDR2 SYDVKM. The CDR3 has 15 residues. Between the trimmed V and J ends, which lost 3 bases and 0 bases, there was a span of 10 bases. The CDR3 DNA reads TGTGCCAGCAGTTTTGAGCGCACAAGCACAGATACGCAGTATTTT. It translates to CASSFERTSTDTQYF.

The gene calls are TRBV11-2 and TRBJ2-7, with TRBD1 identical over 12 bases. The CDR3 contains 17 residues. The trim removed 3 bases at V and 0 bases at J, leaving 6 bases unmatched. CDR1 SGHAT and CDR2 FQNNGV come from the germline V gene. The CDR3 is CASSLGTGGSSSYEQYF. The CDR3 DNA reads as TGTGCCAGCAGCTTGGGGACAGGGGGCAGTAGCTCCTACGAGCAGTACTTC.

The gene calls are TRBV9 and TRBJ1-3, with D possibly matching TRBD1 (6 bases). Germline V gene data show CDR1 as SGDLS and CDR2 as YYNGEE. The germline V and J ends were trimmed by 2 bases and 4 bases, with 13 bases remaining between them. This CDR3 contains 15 residues. The CDR3 spells CASSVEGVRGNTIYF. The CDR3 DNA sequence: TGTGCCAGCAGCGTTGAGGGGGTACGGGGAAACACCATATATTTT.

The table lists this clone with a count of one. The rearrangement uses TRBV5-4 and TRBJ2-3; weak D call: TRBD2 (5 bases). This CDR3 is built from 15 residues. V dropped 0 bases and J dropped 0 bases, with 8 bases sitting between them. The germline V gene encodes CDR1 SGHNT and CDR2 YYREEE (reference sequence). The CDR3 sequence: CASSLDGDSTDTQYF. CDR3 DNA: TGTGCCAGCAGCTTGGACGGGGATAGCACAGATACGCAGTATTTT.

The V and J genes are TRBV30 and TRBJ2-1; 10 bases match TRBD2. Germline V gene data show CDR1 as GTSNPN and CDR2 as SVGIG (reference sequence). The CDR3 sequence is 15 residues long. The V and J ends lost 2 bases and 2 bases, in that order; junction bases with no gene match: 3. CDR3 amino acids: CAWSTSGRAYNEQFF. The CDR3 DNA sequence: TGTGCCTGGAGTACCAGCGGGAGGGCCTACAATGAGCAGTTCTTC.

V is TRBV24-1 and J is TRBJ2-1; 11 bases map to TRBD2. Germline trimming cut 3 bases from V and 5 bases from J; bases unmatched to any gene: 2. Germline CDR1 KGHDR, CDR2 SFDVKD. This CDR3 is 15 amino acids long. The CDR3 DNA sequence: TGTGCCACCAGTGATCCGACTAGCGGGGACAATGAGCAGTTCTTC. Amino acid sequence: CATSDPTSGDNEQFF.

V and J are TRBV5-1 and TRBJ2-3, with 11 bases matching TRBD2. The CDR3 is made up of 17 amino acids. The V segment lost 0 bases and the J segment 3 bases; nucleotides outside the gene matches: 6. Looked up from germline, CDR1 is SGHRS and CDR2 is YFSETQ. CDR3 in DNA: TGCGCCAGCAGCTTGGACCGGCTAGCGGGGGGAACAGATACGCAGTATTTT. This encodes CASSLDRLAGGTDTQYF.

The rearrangement uses TRBV18 and TRBJ1-6, with D hard to call. The germline V gene encodes CDR1 KGHSH and CDR2 LQKENI. V dropped 3 bases and J dropped 11 bases, with 17 bases sitting between them. The CDR3 runs 15 residues. CDR3 sequence (DNA): TGTGCCAGCTCACCCACCGATGGTCGAGCGCCACCCCTCCACTTT. Translating it yields CASSPTDGRAPPLHF. The full variable domain, rest sourced from reference TRBV18 and TRBJ1-6, is NAGVMQNPRHLVRRRGQEARLRCSPMKGHSHVYWYRQLPEEGLKFMVYLQKENIIDESGMPKERFSAEFPKEGPSILRIQQVVRGDSAAYFCASSPTDGRAPPLHFGNGTRLTVT.